These 9 T cell receptor beta chains came from one sample sequenced in a study of shared clonotypes between healthy human individuals. Data came from immunoSEQ multiplex PCR; TCRdb stores just in-frame clones and leaves some out. The sample lists 950,000 to 1,300,000 clones; under 80% were seen once. The sample was memory CD4+ T cells sorted from blood. Noted subset: CD45RA-negative fraction. All receptors derive from a man aged 18 to 30 in good health.

The chain uses TRBV16 and TRBJ1-5, with D unresolved. The CDR3 totals 13 residues. V was shortened by 4 bases and J by 2 bases, with 6 bases between the two germline ends. CDR1 and CDR2 from the germline V gene are KGHSY and FQNENV. CDR3 sequence: CASSRGGNQPQHF. The CDR3 coding sequence is TGTGCCAGCAGCCGCGGTGGCAATCAGCCCCAGCATTTT.

Comment on this clone: The sample holds other DNA sequences that translate to the same CDR3. The gene calls are TRBV6-6 and TRBJ2-5; D call uncertain. Germline lookup yields CDR1 MNHNY and CDR2 SVGAGI (reference sequence). The CDR3 is made up of 12 amino acids. V lost 3 bases and J 5 bases, leaving 7 bases between the germline ends. Here the CDR3 reads CASSYGSETQYF. In nucleotides, the CDR3 is TGTGCCAGCAGTTATGGATCGGAGACCCAGTACTTC.

This chain links TRBV6-1 with TRBJ1-6; D gene unclear. V lost 11 bases and J 3 bases, leaving 11 bases between the germline ends. This CDR3 comprises 13 residues. Per the germline V gene, CDR1 is MNHNS and CDR2 is SASEGT. The CDR3 loop reads CASSEIYNSPLHF. The CDR3, as DNA: TGTGCCTCATCGGAGATCTATAATTCACCCCTCCACTTT.

V and J are TRBV5-1 and TRBJ1-4; D call uncertain. The CDR3 covers 16 residues. V was pared by 0 bases and J by 0 bases, with 9 bases between. Germline lookup yields CDR1 SGHRS and CDR2 YFSETQ. The CDR3 region has the DNA TGCGCCAGCAGCTTGGCCGTCAGCGCAACTAATGAAAAACTGTTTTTT. This sequence encodes CASSLAVSATNEKLFF.

Worth noting for this clone: The same CDR3 is also encoded by other DNA sequences in this sample. This chain joins TRBV28 and TRBJ2-3; 8 nucleotides agree with TRBD2. With 7 bases clipped from V and 2 bases from J, the junction kept 5 bases outside the gene matches. This CDR3 contains 14 residues. The germline CDR1 and CDR2 sequences are MDHEN and SYDVKM. CDR3 bases: TGTGCCAGCATTGCGGGGGGACACACAGATACGCAGTATTTT. This translates into CASIAGGHTDTQYF.

The gene calls are TRBV5-6 and TRBJ2-7, with D tentatively TRBD2 (6 bases). Germline values: CDR1 SGHDT, CDR2 YYEEEE. The V end lost 4 bases, the J end lost 3 bases, and 17 bases lay between the germline ends. This CDR3 has 15 amino acids. CDR3 loop: CASSVSALADYEQYF. CDR3 coding DNA: TGTGCCAGCAGCGTATCGGCACTAGCTGACTACGAGCAGTACTTC.

The chain carries TRBV9 and TRBJ2-3; 11 nucleotides match TRBD2. V lost 2 bases, J lost 6 bases, and 5 bases stayed unmatched. This CDR3 region has 15 residues. Germline V lookup: CDR1 SGDLS, CDR2 YYNGEE. Here the CDR3 DNA reads TGTGCCAGCAGCGTGGTGGGGACTAGCGGCGATACGCAGTATTTT. Translation gives CASSVVGTSGDTQYF. Based on the CDR3 plus reference TRBV9 and TRBJ2-3, the full variable domain is DSGVTQTPKHLITATGQRVTLRCSPRSGDLSVYWYQQSLDQGLQFLIQYYNGEERAKGNILERFSAQQFPDLHSELNLSSLELGDSALYFCASSVVGTSGDTQYFGPGTRLTVL.

The chain links TRBV6-5 to TRBJ2-7; 10 positions match TRBD2. Losses at the gene ends were 2 bases for V and 5 bases for J; bases not matched to a gene: 6. The germline CDR1 and CDR2 sequences are MNHEY and SVGAGI. The CDR3 contains 15 residues. The chain's CDR3 is CASSYTSGIYDEQYF. CDR3 nucleotide sequence: TGTGCCAGCAGTTACACTAGCGGGATATATGACGAGCAGTACTTC.

At least ten counts were recorded for this clone. The chain has TRBV30 and TRBJ1-2, with TRBD1 as a possible D gene (5 bases). Germline assignment: CDR1 GTSNPN and CDR2 SVGIG (reference sequence). The CDR3 is 13 residues long. V lost 5 bases, J lost 5 bases, and 15 bases lay in between. The CDR3 bases are TGTGCCTGGGAACAGGCCACCCTTTATGGCTACACCTTC. Translating it yields CAWEQATLYGYTF.